The entry that follows covers one T cell receptor (beta chain) sequence. Its antigen specificity is not known. Base qualities are missing; no much larger clone stands one base away. The library was built by means of the immunoSEQ multiplex PCR assay. As stored in TCRdb, this immuneACCESS dataset retains in-frame rearrangements with V and J assigned. A fraction of the clones does not appear; measured against another copy, unresolved V genes explain less than half of the discrepancy, and the remainder lacks a known reason. In all, the sample holds approximately 150,000 clones, and about 94% of those were seen once. Roughly 0.64% of the sample goes to the ten largest clones. This sample stems from a study of control samples from healthy donors and cancer patients (TCRdb year 2020). V and J lose 0 bases and 3 bases, and a span of 15 bases separates them. CDR1 LNHDA and CDR2 SQIVND are derived from the germline V gene (reference sequence). The CDR3 measures 17 amino acids from cysteine to phenylalanine. Only the CDR3 part of the read is kept: 51 bases, read in frame from the first base.

Sample: blood. The receptor chain draws on TRBV19 and TRBJ2-1, and the D gene may be TRBD2, 6 bases matching. The clonotype comes from a woman aged 25 to 45 in good health. This receptor carries the CDR3 CASSIDGDSERYNEQFF. Here is the DNA: TGTGCCAGTAGTATAGATGGGGACTCGGAGCGCTACAATGAGCAGTTCTTC.